Listed below are T cell receptor beta chains from one sample, sequenced in a study of blood T cell repertoires in COVID-19. Using immunoSEQ multiplex PCR, the repertoire was profiled, and TCRdb retains in-frame clones only, with some absent. Of fewer than 200,000 clones in the sample, around 86% are singletons; the top ten hold 20% to 25%. Sequencing was carried out using PBMCs or T cells enriched from blood (not recorded which). These receptors were obtained from a woman aged 40 to 49 in a cohort exposed to, infected with or recovered from COVID-19 (not recorded which). Both conserved end residues are part of each CDR3. A D gene is named only where the DNA matches it firmly. Not every row has a clone size; where given, it reads once, few, many or a size class.

cdr3_aa | cdr3_nt | j_call | clone_size | v_call | d_call
CASSLNINTEAFF | TGTGCCAGCAGCTTGAACATTAACACTGAAGCTTTCTTT | TRBJ1-1 | once | TRBV5-4 | .
CASSNDRSSGEQYF | TGTGCCAGCAGCAATGACAGGTCTAGCGGCGAGCAGTACTTC | TRBJ2-7 | . | TRBV6-2/TRBV6-3 | .
CSAEGGEDGYTF | TGCAGCGCCGAAGGAGGGGAGGATGGCTACACCTTC | TRBJ1-2 | once | TRBV29-1 | .
CASSLERYEQYF | TGTGCCAGCAGTCTAGAGCGGTACGAGCAGTACTTC | TRBJ2-7 | once | TRBV2 | .
CASSIPGEVQYF | TGTGCCAGTAGTATTCCCGGTGAGGTACAGTACTTC | TRBJ2-7 | . | TRBV19 | .
CASSVRGQSTDTQYF | TGTGCCAGCAGCGTAAGAGGCCAGAGCACAGATACGCAGTATTTT | TRBJ2-3 | few | TRBV3-1/TRBV3-2 | .
CAWSNLGLDQFF | TGTGCCTGGAGTAACTTAGGACTTGATCAGTTCTTC | TRBJ2-1 | . | TRBV30 | .
CATQGAGDAKEQFF | TGTGCCACCCAGGGGGCAGGAGACGCTAAGGAGCAGTTCTTC | TRBJ2-1 | once | TRBV11-3 | TRBD1
CASSPDRGKAFF | TGTGCCAGCAGTCCCGACAGGGGGAAAGCTTTCTTT | TRBJ1-1 | . | TRBV6-1 | TRBD1
CASSYRTVNTEAFF | TGTGCCAGCAGCTACAGGACGGTTAACACTGAAGCTTTCTTT | TRBJ1-1 | . | TRBV2 | .
CASRPGPGTVSMNTEAFF | TGTGCCAGCAGACCCGGACCCGGGACAGTATCTATGAACACTGAAGCTTTCTTT | TRBJ1-1 | . | TRBV2 | TRBD1
CASSMRNGGASGNTIYF | TGTGCCAGTAGTATGAGGAATGGTGGGGCAAGTGGAAACACCATATATTTT | TRBJ1-3 | . | TRBV19 | .
CASSEWTSGRDEQFF | TGCGCCAGCAGTGAGTGGACTAGCGGGAGAGATGAGCAGTTCTTC | TRBJ2-1 | once | TRBV10-1 | TRBD2
CASSLVPGRRQPQHF | TGTGCCAGCAGCTTAGTTCCAGGGCGAAGACAGCCCCAGCATTTT | TRBJ1-5 | few | TRBV7-8 | .
CASSLVGGQGSLYEQYF | TGTGCCAGCAGCTTAGTAGGAGGACAGGGGTCCCTCTACGAGCAGTACTTC | TRBJ2-7 | . | TRBV7-2 | TRBD1
CASSQVLNWNTGELFF | TGTGCCAGCAGCCAAGTCCTAAATTGGAACACCGGGGAGCTGTTTTTT | TRBJ2-2 | . | TRBV14 | .
CASSLEYGGNYEQYF | TGTGCCAGCAGCTTAGAATACGGAGGCAACTACGAGCAGTACTTC | TRBJ2-7 | many | TRBV11-2 | .
CASSRPNSPLHF | TGTGCCAGCAGCCGTCCTAATTCACCCCTCCACTTT | TRBJ1-6 | . | TRBV12-3/TRBV12-4 | .
CAWSVSLAGEQFF | TGTGCCTGGAGTGTAAGCCTAGCCGGTGAGCAGTTCTTC | TRBJ2-1 | . | TRBV30 | .
CASSGSSGEYETQYF | TGCGCCAGCAGTGGGTCCTCAGGGGAGTATGAGACCCAGTACTTC | TRBJ2-5 | once | TRBV5-1 | .
CASSLNGLAEETQYF | TGTGCAAGCAGCTTGAATGGGCTAGCGGAAGAGACCCAGTACTTC | TRBJ2-5 | once | TRBV11-3 | TRBD2
CASSWRTGQTYEQYF | TGTGCCAGCAGTTGGCGAACAGGCCAAACCTACGAGCAGTACTTC | TRBJ2-7 | . | TRBV6-5 | .
CASSLFGTASSGNTIYF | TGTGCCAGCAGTTTATTTGGGACAGCCAGCTCTGGAAACACCATATATTTT | TRBJ1-3 | once | TRBV27 | TRBD1
CASRGTQQRSYNSPLHF | TGTGCCAGCAGGGGGACTCAACAGCGCTCCTATAATTCACCCCTCCACTTT | TRBJ1-6 | . | TRBV21-1 | .
CASSQDVSLRGTQYF | TGTGCCAGCAGCCAAGACGTGTCCCTTAGGGGGACCCAGTACTTC | TRBJ2-5 | once | TRBV4-2 | .